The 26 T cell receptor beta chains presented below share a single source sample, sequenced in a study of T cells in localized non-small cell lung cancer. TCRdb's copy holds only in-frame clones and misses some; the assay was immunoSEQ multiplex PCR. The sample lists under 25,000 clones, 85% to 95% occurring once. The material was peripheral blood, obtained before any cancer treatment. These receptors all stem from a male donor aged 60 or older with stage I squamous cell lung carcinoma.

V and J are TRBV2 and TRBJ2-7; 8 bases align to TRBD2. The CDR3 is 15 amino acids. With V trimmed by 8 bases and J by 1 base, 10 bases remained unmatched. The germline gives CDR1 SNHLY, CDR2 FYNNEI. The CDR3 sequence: CASQAGALFSYEQYF. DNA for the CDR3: TGTGCCAGCCAAGCGGGGGCCCTCTTTTCCTACGAGCAGTACTTC.

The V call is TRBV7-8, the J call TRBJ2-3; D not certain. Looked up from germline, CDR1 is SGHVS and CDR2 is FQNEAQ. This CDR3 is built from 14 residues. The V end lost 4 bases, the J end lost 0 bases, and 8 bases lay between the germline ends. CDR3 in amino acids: CASSSTISTDTQYF. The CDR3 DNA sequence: TGTGCCAGCAGCTCGACAATTAGCACAGATACGCAGTATTTT.

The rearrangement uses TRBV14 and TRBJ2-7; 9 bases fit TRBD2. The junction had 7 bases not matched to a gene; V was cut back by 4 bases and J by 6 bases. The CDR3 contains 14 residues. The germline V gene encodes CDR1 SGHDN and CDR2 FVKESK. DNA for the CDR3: TGTGCCAGCAGCCTGTTAGCGGGAGCTCTCGAGCAGTACTTC. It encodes CASSLLAGALEQYF.

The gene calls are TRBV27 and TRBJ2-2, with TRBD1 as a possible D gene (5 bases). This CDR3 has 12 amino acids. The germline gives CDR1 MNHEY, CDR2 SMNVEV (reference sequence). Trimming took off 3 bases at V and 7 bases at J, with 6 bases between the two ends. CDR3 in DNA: TGTGCCAGCAGTTTTAGGGGCGGGGAGCTGTTTTTT. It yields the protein CASSFRGGELFF.

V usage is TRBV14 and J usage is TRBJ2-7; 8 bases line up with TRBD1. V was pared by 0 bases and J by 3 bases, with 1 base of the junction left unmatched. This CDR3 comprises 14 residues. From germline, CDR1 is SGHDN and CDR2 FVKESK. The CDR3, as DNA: TGTGCCAGCAGCCAAGATGGACAGGGCTACGAGCAGTACTTC. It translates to CASSQDGQGYEQYF.

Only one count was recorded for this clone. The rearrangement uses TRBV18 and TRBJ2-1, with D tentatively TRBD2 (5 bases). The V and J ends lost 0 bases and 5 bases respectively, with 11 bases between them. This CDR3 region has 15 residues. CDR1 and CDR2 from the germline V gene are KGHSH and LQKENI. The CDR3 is CASSPPRDTHNEQFF. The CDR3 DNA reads TGTGCCAGCTCACCACCGAGGGATACTCACAATGAGCAGTTCTTC. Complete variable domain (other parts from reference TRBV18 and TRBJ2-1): NAGVMQNPRHLVRRRGQEARLRCSPMKGHSHVYWYRQLPEEGLKFMVYLQKENIIDESGMPKERFSAEFPKEGPSILRIQQVVRGDSAAYFCASSPPRDTHNEQFFGPGTRLTVL.

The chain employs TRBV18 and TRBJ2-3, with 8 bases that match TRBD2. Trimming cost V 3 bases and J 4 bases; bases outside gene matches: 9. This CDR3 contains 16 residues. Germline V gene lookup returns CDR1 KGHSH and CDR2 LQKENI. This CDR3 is CASSPTPGGRPDTQYF. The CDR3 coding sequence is TGTGCCAGCTCACCGACACCCGGCGGGAGGCCAGATACGCAGTATTTT.

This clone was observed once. The DNA for the CDR3 is TGTGCCAGCAGCGTAGGCGGGACTCATAGCACAGATACGCAGTATTTT. Translation gives CASSVGGTHSTDTQYF. The genes are TRBV9 and TRBJ2-3; tentative D call: TRBD2 (6 bases). The V end was cut by 0 bases, the J end by 0 bases, with 11 bases between. The CDR3 is 16 residues long. Germline V gives CDR1 SGDLS, CDR2 YYNGEE.

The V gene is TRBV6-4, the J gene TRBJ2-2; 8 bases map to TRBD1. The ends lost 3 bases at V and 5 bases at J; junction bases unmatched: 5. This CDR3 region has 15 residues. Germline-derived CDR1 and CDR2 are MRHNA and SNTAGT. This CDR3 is CASSEGQGRTGELFF. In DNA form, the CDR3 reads TGTGCCAGCAGTGAAGGACAGGGTAGAACCGGGGAGCTGTTTTTT.

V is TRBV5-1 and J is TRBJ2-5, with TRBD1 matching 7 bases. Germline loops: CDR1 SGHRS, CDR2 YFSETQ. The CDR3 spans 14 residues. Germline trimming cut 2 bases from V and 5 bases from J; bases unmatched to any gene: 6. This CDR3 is CASSFADREETQYF. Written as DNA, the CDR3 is TGCGCCAGCAGCTTCGCCGACAGGGAGGAGACCCAGTACTTC.

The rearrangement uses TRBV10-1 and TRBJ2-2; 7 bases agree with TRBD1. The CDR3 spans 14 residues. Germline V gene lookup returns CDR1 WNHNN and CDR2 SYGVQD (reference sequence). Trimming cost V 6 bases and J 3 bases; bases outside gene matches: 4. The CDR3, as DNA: TGCGCCAGCAGCCGAACAGGGGACACCGGGGAGCTGTTTTTT. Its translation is CASSRTGDTGELFF.

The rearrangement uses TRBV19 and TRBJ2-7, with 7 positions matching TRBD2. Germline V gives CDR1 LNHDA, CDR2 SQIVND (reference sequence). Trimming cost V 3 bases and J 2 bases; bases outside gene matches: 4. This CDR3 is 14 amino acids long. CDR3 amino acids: CASSIRGEPYEQYF. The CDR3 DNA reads TGTGCCAGTAGTATCCGGGGGGAACCCTACGAGCAGTACTTC.

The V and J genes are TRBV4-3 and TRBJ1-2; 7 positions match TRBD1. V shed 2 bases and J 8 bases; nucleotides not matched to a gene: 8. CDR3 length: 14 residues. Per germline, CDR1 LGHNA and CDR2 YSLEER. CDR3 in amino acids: CASSQTTGLGGYTF. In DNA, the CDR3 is TGCGCCAGCAGCCAAACGACAGGGCTAGGAGGCTACACCTTC.

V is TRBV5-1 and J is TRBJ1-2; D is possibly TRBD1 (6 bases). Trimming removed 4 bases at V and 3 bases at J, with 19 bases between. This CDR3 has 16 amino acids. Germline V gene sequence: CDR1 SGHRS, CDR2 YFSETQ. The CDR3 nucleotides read TGCGCCAGCAGCCCCGGACAGCCCTCAAGCCACTATGGCTACACCTTC. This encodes CASSPGQPSSHYGYTF.

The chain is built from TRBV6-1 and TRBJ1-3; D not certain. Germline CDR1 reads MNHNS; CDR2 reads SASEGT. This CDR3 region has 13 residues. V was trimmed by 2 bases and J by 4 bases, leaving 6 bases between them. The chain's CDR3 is CASSEIEGNTIYF. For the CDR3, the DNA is TGTGCCAGCAGTGAAATTGAGGGAAACACCATATATTTT.

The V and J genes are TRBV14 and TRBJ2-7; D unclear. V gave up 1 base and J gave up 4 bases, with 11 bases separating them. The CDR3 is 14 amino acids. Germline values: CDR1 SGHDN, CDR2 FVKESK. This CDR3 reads CASSQGLQVYEQYF. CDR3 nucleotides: TGTGCCAGCAGCCAAGGTCTGCAAGTATACGAGCAGTACTTC.

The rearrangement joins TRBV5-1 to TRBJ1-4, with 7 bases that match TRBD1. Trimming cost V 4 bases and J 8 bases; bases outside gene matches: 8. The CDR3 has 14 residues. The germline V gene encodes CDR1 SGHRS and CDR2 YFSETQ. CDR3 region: CASSLQGREEKLFF. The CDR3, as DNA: TGCGCCAGCAGCCTACAGGGGCGTGAGGAAAAACTGTTTTTT.

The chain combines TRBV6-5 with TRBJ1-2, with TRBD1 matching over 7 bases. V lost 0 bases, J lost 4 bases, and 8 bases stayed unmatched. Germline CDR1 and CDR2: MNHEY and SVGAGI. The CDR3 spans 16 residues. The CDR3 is CASSYSKLTGSYGYTF. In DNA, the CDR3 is TGTGCCAGCAGTTACTCTAAATTGACAGGGAGCTATGGCTACACCTTC.

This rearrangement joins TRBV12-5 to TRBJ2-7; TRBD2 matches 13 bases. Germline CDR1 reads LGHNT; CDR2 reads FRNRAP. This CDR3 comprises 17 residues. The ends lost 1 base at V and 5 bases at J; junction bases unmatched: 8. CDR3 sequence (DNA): TGTGCTAGTGGTTTGGACAGGACTAGCGGGAGTAAGGACGAGCAGTACTTC. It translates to CASGLDRTSGSKDEQYF.

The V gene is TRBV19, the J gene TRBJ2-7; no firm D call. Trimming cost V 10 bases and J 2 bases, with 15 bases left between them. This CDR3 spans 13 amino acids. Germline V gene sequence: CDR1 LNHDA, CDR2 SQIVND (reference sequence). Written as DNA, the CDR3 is TGTGCCATCCACACACATGAGGCCTACGAGCAGTACTTC. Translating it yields CAIHTHEAYEQYF.

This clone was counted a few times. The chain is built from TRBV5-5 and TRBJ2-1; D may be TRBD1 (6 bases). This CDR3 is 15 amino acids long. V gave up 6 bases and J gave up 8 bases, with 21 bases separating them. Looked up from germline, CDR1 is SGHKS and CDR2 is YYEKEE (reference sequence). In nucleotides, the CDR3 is TGTGCCAGCACCCACCTAGGGAACAGGGCCGATGAGCAGTTCTTC. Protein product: CASTHLGNRADEQFF.

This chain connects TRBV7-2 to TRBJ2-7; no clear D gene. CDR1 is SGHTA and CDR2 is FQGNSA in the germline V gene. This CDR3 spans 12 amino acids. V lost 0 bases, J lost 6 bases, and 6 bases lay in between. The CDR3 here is CASSLAGFEQYF. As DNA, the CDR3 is TGTGCCAGCAGCTTAGCGGGGTTCGAGCAGTACTTC.

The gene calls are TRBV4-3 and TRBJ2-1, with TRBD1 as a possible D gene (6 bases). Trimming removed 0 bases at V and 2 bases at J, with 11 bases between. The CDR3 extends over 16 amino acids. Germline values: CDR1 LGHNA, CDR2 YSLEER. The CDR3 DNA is TGCGCCAGCAGCCAAGATGATTACAGGGCCTACAATGAGCAGTTCTTC. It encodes CASSQDDYRAYNEQFF.

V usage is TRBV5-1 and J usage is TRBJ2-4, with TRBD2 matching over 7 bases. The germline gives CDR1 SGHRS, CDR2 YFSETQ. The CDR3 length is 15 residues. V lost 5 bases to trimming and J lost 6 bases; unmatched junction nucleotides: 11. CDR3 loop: CASSRQWEGGNIQYF. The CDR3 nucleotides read TGCGCCAGCAGTCGTCAGTGGGAGGGCGGAAACATTCAGTACTTC.

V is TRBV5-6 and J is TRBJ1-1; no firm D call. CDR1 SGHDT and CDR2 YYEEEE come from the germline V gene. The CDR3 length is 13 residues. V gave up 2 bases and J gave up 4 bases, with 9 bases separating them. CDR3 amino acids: CASSLLISTEAFF. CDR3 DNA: TGTGCCAGCAGCTTACTGATTTCCACTGAAGCTTTCTTT.

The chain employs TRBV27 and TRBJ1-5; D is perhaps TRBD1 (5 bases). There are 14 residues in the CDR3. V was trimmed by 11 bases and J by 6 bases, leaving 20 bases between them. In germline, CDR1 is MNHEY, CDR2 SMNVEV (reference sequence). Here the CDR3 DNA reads TGTGCCCCCCCCGGAGGAGAGAGGGGTCAGCCCCAGCATTTT. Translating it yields CAPPGGERGQPQHF.